The 2 T cell receptor beta chains reported below all come from one sample, sequenced in a study of T cells in tumors after PD-1 blockade. Using immunoSEQ multiplex PCR, the repertoire was profiled, and TCRdb retains in-frame clones only, with some absent. The sample consists of 45,000 or so clones, approximately 79% of them appearing once. The specimen was PBMCs, collected before anti-PD-1 therapy. The receptors originated from a human donor with advanced basal cell or squamous cell carcinoma (not recorded which).

The chain couples TRBV2 to TRBJ1-2; D may be TRBD1 (5 bases). Trimming stripped 6 bases from V and 3 bases from J, with 14 bases between. CDR1 and CDR2 (germline): SNHLY, FYNNEI. The CDR3 runs 14 residues. CDR3 protein: CASSAGLTHYGYTF. DNA of the CDR3: TGTGCCAGCAGCGCAGGGCTTACCCACTATGGCTACACCTTC.

The J gene is TRBJ1-1, the V gene TRBV4-1; a possible D gene is TRBD1 (5 bases). This CDR3 has 15 amino acids. Germline V gene lookup returns CDR1 MGHRA and CDR2 YSYEKL. V gave up 1 base and J gave up 4 bases, with 13 bases separating them. The CDR3 sequence is CASSQGGLGVTEAFF. CDR3 nucleotides: TGCGCCAGCAGCCAAGGGGGTCTGGGGGTCACTGAAGCTTTCTTT.